This record looks at one T cell receptor (beta chain) sequence and its context. Its antigen is not identified. The source of the sample is a study of human thymus T cells. Assay: immunoSEQ multiplex PCR; the TCRdb copy retains only in-frame clones and omits some. The sample consists of about 78,000 clones, roughly 97% of them appearing once. Thymic resections from corrective heart surgery supplied the tissue. General study findings and limits: Thymic and blood repertoires showed apparently biased V and J gene usage.

The sequence derives from a boy younger than two with a congenital heart defect but otherwise immunologically healthy. Material for sequencing was thymus tissue.

The CDR3 reads CASSLVGRTDFNYGYTF. CDR3 nucleotides: TGTGCCAGCAGCTTAGTGGGCAGGACGGACTTTAACTATGGCTACACCTTC. The V call is TRBV7-9, the J call TRBJ1-2; no definite D call. Between the trimmed V and J ends, which lost 1 base and 1 base, there was a span of 16 bases. This CDR3 contains 17 residues. Germline-derived CDR1 and CDR2 are SEHNR and FQNEAQ (reference sequence).